These 13 T cell receptor beta chains share one sample of origin, sequenced in a study of cytomegalovirus exposure and HLA in healthy donors. Use of 60 Vbeta and 13 Jbeta primers characterized the PCR. Sequencing used immunoSEQ multiplex PCR; TCRdb keeps in-frame clones, though not all of them. The sample shows about 150,000 clones, around 79% of them seen only once. Sequencing was done on a sample of PBMCs. The receptor set was obtained from a man aged 18 to 35 in good health and CMV-seronegative.

A few counts support this clone. This chain uses TRBV5-5 with TRBJ1-5; unclear D gene. The CDR3 contains 14 residues. Germline V lookup: CDR1 SGHKS, CDR2 YYEKEE (reference sequence). V was pared by 4 bases and J by 0 bases, with 8 bases between. The CDR3 is CASSPEYSNQPQHF. The CDR3 DNA is TGTGCCAGCAGCCCAGAATATAGCAATCAGCCCCAGCATTTT.

This clone turned up a few times. The chain joins TRBV30 to TRBJ1-1, with D possibly matching TRBD1 (6 bases). The CDR3 runs to 14 residues. Germline CDR1 is GTSNPN and CDR2 is SVGIG (reference sequence). Between the trimmed V and J ends, which lost 3 bases and 8 bases, there was a span of 19 bases. Here the CDR3 reads CAWRGDRDMPEAFF. The CDR3 region has the DNA TGTGCCTGGAGGGGCGATCGGGACATGCCAGAAGCTTTCTTT.

This sequence joins TRBV10-1 and TRBJ2-3, with 8 nucleotides matching TRBD1. This CDR3 has 13 amino acids. V was pared by 4 bases and J by 6 bases, with 3 bases of the junction left unmatched. CDR1 WNHNN and CDR2 SYGVQD come from the germline V gene (reference sequence). Here the CDR3 reads CASSGTGSDTQYF. The CDR3 bases are TGCGCCAGCAGTGGGACAGGGTCGGATACGCAGTATTTT.

The rearrangement joins TRBV5-6 to TRBJ2-5; 7 bases are shared with TRBD2. The V gene's germline CDR1 is SGHDT and CDR2 YYEEEE. There are 15 residues in the CDR3. J was trimmed by 1 base and V by 5 bases; bases with no gene match: 8. The CDR3: CASSRPGLLQETQYF. The CDR3 bases are TGTGCCAGCAGTCGACCGGGACTACTCCAAGAGACCCAGTACTTC.

In nucleotides, the CDR3 is TGTGCCAGCAGTTATACTAGCGGGAGATCCTACGAGCAGTACTTC. It codes for CASSYTSGRSYEQYF. J is TRBJ2-7 and V is TRBV6-5, with 11 bases that match TRBD2. Germline trimming cut 3 bases from V and 1 base from J; bases unmatched to any gene: 2. This CDR3 region has 15 residues. Germline values: CDR1 MNHEY, CDR2 SVGAGI.

The J gene is TRBJ2-3, the V gene TRBV14; D might be TRBD2 (5 bases). The length of the CDR3 is 16 residues. The germline V gene has CDR1 SGHDN and CDR2 FVKESK. Trimming removed 2 bases at V and 6 bases at J, with 18 bases between. The CDR3 region is CASSQRPDSGADTQYF. DNA of the CDR3: TGTGCCAGCAGCCAAAGGCCGGACTCCGGAGCCGATACGCAGTATTTT.

The rearrangement joins TRBV6-5 to TRBJ2-5; TRBD2 matches at 7 bases. The CDR3 runs 15 residues. V was pared by 5 bases and J by 1 base, with 7 bases of the junction left unmatched. Germline V gene data show CDR1 as MNHEY and CDR2 as SVGAGI. CDR3 sequence reads: CASSAWGGFQETQYF. CDR3 DNA sequence: TGTGCCAGCAGTGCTTGGGGGGGGTTCCAAGAGACCCAGTACTTC.

V is TRBV9 and J is TRBJ2-2; the match to TRBD1 covers 7 bases. V was pared by 4 bases and J by 2 bases, with 8 bases of the junction left unmatched. Germline CDR1 SGDLS, CDR2 YYNGEE. The CDR3 loop spans 16 amino acids. The CDR3 sequence is CASSPHGDRNTGELFF. The CDR3 DNA reads as TGTGCCAGCAGCCCCCACGGGGACAGAAACACCGGGGAGCTGTTTTTT. Full variable domain (rest looked up from reference TRBV9 and TRBJ2-2): DSGVTQTPKHLITATGQRVTLRCSPRSGDLSVYWYQQSLDQGLQFLIQYYNGEERAKGNILERFSAQQFPDLHSELNLSSLELGDSALYFCASSPHGDRNTGELFFGEGSRLTVL.

This rearrangement joins TRBV5-1 to TRBJ2-1; possibly TRBD2 for D (6 bases). CDR3 size: 15 residues. The V and J ends lost 4 bases and 0 bases respectively, with 11 bases between them. Per germline, CDR1 SGHRS and CDR2 YFSETQ. CDR3 region: CASSPGGGSYNEQFF. Written as DNA, the CDR3 is TGCGCCAGCAGCCCCGGGGGTGGCTCCTACAATGAGCAGTTCTTC.

The chain carries TRBV11-2 and TRBJ2-3; TRBD1 matches 7 bases. CDR3 length equals 16 residues. The germline V gene has CDR1 SGHAT and CDR2 FQNNGV. V trimming: 5 bases; J trimming: 7 bases; junction bases outside the gene matches: 15. The CDR3, as DNA: TGTGCCAGCAGCCCCGAAGACAGGGCCGGTTCCTATACGCAGTATTTT. Amino acids: CASSPEDRAGSYTQYF.

The chain combines TRBV7-6 with TRBJ1-5; D gene uncertain. Germline-derived CDR1 and CDR2 are SGHVS and FNYEAQ. Trimming stripped 1 base from V and 0 bases from J, with 10 bases between. The CDR3 sequence is 16 residues long. The CDR3 sequence is CASSLGSRSSNQPQHF. The CDR3 nucleotides are TGTGCCAGCAGCTTAGGTAGCAGATCTAGCAATCAGCCCCAGCATTTT.

The chain recombines TRBV15 with TRBJ2-1, with 10 nucleotides matching TRBD1. With V trimmed by 5 bases and J by 7 bases, 5 bases remained unmatched. This CDR3 has 14 residues. Looked up from germline, CDR1 is LNHNV and CDR2 is YYDKDF (reference sequence). CDR3 nucleotide sequence: TGTGCCACCAGCGGGACAGGGGAGGGGAATGAGCAGTTCTTC. Translating it yields CATSGTGEGNEQFF.

This sequence joins TRBV10-3 and TRBJ2-3, with D unresolved. CDR3 size: 15 residues. Per the germline V gene, CDR1 is ENHRY and CDR2 is SYGVKD. V dropped 2 bases and J dropped 3 bases, with 12 bases sitting between them. CDR3 in DNA: TGTGCCATCAGTGAGATGGGTATCGGGACAGATACGCAGTATTTT. Translating it yields CAISEMGIGTDTQYF.